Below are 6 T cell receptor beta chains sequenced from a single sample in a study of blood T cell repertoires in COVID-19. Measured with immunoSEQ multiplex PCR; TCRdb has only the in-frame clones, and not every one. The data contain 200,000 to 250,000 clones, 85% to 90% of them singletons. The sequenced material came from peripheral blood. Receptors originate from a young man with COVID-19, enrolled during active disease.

The CDR3 is CASSIGTGGRNTEAFF. CDR3 DNA: TGTGCCAGTAGTATAGGAACAGGGGGTAGGAACACTGAAGCTTTCTTT. This chain joins TRBV19 and TRBJ1-1; 8 nucleotides align to TRBD1. The CDR3 sequence is 16 residues long. The junction had 5 bases not matched to a gene; V was cut back by 1 base and J by 1 base. CDR1 LNHDA and CDR2 SQIVND come from the germline V gene (reference sequence).

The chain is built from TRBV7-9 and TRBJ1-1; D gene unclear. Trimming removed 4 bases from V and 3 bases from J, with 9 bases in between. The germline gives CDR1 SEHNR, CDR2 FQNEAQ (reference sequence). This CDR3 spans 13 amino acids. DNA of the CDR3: TGTGCCAGCAGCTCCTACGGGGACACTGAAGCTTTCTTT. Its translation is CASSSYGDTEAFF.

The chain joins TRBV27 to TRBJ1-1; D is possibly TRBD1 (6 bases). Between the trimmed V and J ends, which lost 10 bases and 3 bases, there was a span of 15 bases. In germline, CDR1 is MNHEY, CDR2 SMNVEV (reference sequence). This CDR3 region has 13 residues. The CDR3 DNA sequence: TGTGCCACACATAGGGGGTCGGACACTGAAGCTTTCTTT. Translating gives CATHRGSDTEAFF.

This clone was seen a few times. CDR3 coding DNA: TGTGCCAGCAGCGCCTTAGGGACAGGGGCATCACCCCTCCACTTT. It encodes CASSALGTGASPLHF. The V gene is TRBV7-2, the J gene TRBJ1-6, with 10 bases that match TRBD1. Germline V gene sequence: CDR1 SGHTA, CDR2 FQGNSA. The CDR3 length is 15 residues. Trimming at V came to 5 bases and at J to 10 bases, leaving 8 bases not matched to a gene.

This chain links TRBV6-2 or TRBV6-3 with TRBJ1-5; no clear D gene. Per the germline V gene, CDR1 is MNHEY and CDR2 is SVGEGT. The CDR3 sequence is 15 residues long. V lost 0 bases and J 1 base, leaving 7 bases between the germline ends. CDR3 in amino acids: CASSYSSRSNQPQHF. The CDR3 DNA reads TGTGCCAGCAGTTACTCATCCCGGAGCAATCAGCCCCAGCATTTT.

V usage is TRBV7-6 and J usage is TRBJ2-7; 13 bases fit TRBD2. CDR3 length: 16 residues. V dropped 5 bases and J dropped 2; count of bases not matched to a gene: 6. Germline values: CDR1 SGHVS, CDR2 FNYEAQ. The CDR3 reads CASSRGLAGLAYEQYF. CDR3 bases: TGTGCCAGCAGCCGGGGACTAGCGGGGCTAGCCTACGAGCAGTACTTC.